The clone carrying this T cell receptor beta chain was seen many times. Its antigen is not known. This record comes from a study of response to subunit inactivated influenza vaccine. Whole-study findings and limits: The study's authors posited that every seasonal influenza vaccination enlists few new T cells.

TCRdb ran MiXCR on the RT-PCR reads and lists one entry per CDR3 protein. In the table there are about 480,000 distinct CDR3 sequences, 9.5% to 12% of which are singletons. The V segment lost 5 bases and the J segment 2 bases; nucleotides outside the gene matches: 5. Germline CDR1 reads SEHNR; CDR2 reads FQNEAQ (reference sequence). CDR3 length equals 16 residues. The clonotype originates from a man between 50 and 59 years old who received an inactivated influenza vaccine. The sample consisted of PBMCs from blood, taken roughly 6 weeks after vaccination. The rearrangement links TRBV7-9 to TRBJ2-2, with 10 bases matching TRBD2. CDR3 sequence (DNA): TGTGCCAGCAGCCCACCACTAGCGGGAAACACCGGGGAGCTGTTTTTT. Translated: CASSPPLAGNTGELFF.